This TCR beta chain was identified in a study of CD8+ T cells in alopecia areata. Study-level information: Each day, treated patients took oral tofacitinib twice, at 5 to 10 mg per dose.

Study results and limitations: Having one nonresponder leaves uncertain how baseline CD8+ expansion relates to response. Sequence data from scalp samples additionally include resident alphabeta T cells of normal skin.

Investigators isolated RNA and reverse transcribed it into cDNA to act as the sequencing template. Data came from immunoSEQ multiplex PCR; TCRdb stores just in-frame clones and leaves some out. The sample includes roughly 100,000 clones, about 58% of them seen just once. Worth noting for this clone: Antigen specificity is unknown.

The V segment lost 5 bases and the J segment 7 bases; nucleotides outside the gene matches: 14. The CDR3 extends over 17 amino acids. Germline-derived CDR1 and CDR2 are SGHVS and FQNEAQ. Specified treatment: oral pan-JAK inhibitor, 5-10 mg twice daily. The J gene is TRBJ2-3, the V gene TRBV7-8; 11 positions agree with TRBD1. This sequence originates from a human donor with alopecia areata. This sample comprised CD8+ T cells sorted from blood, obtained at week 4, from a patient treated with tofacitinib. The CDR3 protein is CASSPLGQGARENTQYF. CDR3 in DNA: TGTGCCAGCAGCCCCCTTGGACAGGGGGCGCGTGAAAATACGCAGTATTTT. The complete variable domain, with remaining parts taken from reference TRBV7-8 and TRBJ2-3, reads GAGVSQSPRYKVAKRGQDVALRCDPISGHVSLFWYQQALGQGPEFLTYFQNEAQLDKSGLPSDRFFAERPEGSVSTLKIQRTQQEDSAVYLCASSPLGQGARENTQYFGPGTRLTVL.